This is a list of T cell receptor beta chains from one sample in a study of blood T cell repertoires in COVID-19. The protocol was immunoSEQ multiplex PCR, while the TCRdb copy is restricted to in-frame clones and leaves out a portion. The sample carries 200,000 to 300,000 clones, around 88% recorded once. The source material was peripheral blood. All receptors derive from a woman aged 30 to 39 with COVID-19, enrolled during active disease. Both conserved end residues are part of each CDR3. A D gene is named only where the DNA matches it firmly. The size of a clone is reported for some rows only, either as once, few or many, or as a class for expanded clones.

size	V	J	D	CDR3	DNA
.	TRBV6-2/TRBV6-3	TRBJ1-1	.	CASSYEWSTEAFF	TGTGCCAGCAGTTACGAGTGGTCCACTGAAGCTTTCTTT
.	TRBV6-5	TRBJ1-1	.	CASLELTEAFF	TGTGCCAGCTTGGAGTTGACTGAAGCTTTCTTT
.	TRBV7-9	TRBJ2-1	.	CASSFSEMAYNEQFF	TGTGCCAGCAGCTTTAGCGAGATGGCCTACAATGAGCAGTTCTTC
once	TRBV3-1/TRBV3-2	TRBJ2-5	TRBD2	CASSQIVAGGKRAQYF	TGTGCCAGCAGCCAAATAGTAGCGGGAGGAAAACGGGCCCAGTACTTC
.	TRBV2	TRBJ2-2	TRBD2	CASSPLAGGRGTGELFF	TGTGCCAGCTCTCCTCTAGCGGGGGGGCGTGGCACCGGGGAGCTGTTTTTT
few	TRBV10-2	TRBJ1-1	.	CASSDQGQDTEAFF	TGCGCCAGCAGTGACCAGGGTCAGGACACTGAAGCTTTCTTT
.	TRBV10-1	TRBJ2-1	.	CASSDVQGGNEQFF	TGCGCCAGCAGTGATGTACAGGGAGGGAATGAGCAGTTCTTC
few	TRBV29-1	TRBJ1-2	TRBD1	CSASRTGGVYGYTF	TGCAGCGCGTCGCGGACAGGGGGGGTTTATGGCTACACCTTC
.	TRBV4-2	TRBJ2-3	TRBD2	CASSQDSGGGADTQYF	TGTGCCAGCAGCCAGGACTCGGGAGGAGGAGCAGATACGCAGTATTTT
.	TRBV6-6	TRBJ1-1	.	CASSYATGTEAFF	TGTGCCAGCAGTTACGCGACGGGGACTGAAGCTTTCTTT
once	TRBV7-2	TRBJ2-3	TRBD1	CASSQRTGRTDTQYF	TGTGCCAGCAGCCAAAGGACAGGGCGCACAGATACGCAGTATTTT
.	TRBV7-9	TRBJ2-3	TRBD2	CASSSRRLPGLAGDTQYF	TGTGCCAGCAGCTCACGGAGACTACCGGGACTAGCAGGAGATACGCAGTATTTT
.	TRBV19	TRBJ2-1	.	CASSIPAGGTDEQFF	TGTGCCAGTAGTATCCCCGCCGGGGGAACAGATGAGCAGTTCTTC
.	TRBV4-3	TRBJ2-5	TRBD2	CASSQEFFGTSRQETQYF	TGCGCCAGCAGCCAAGAATTTTTCGGGACTAGCCGTCAAGAGACCCAGTACTTC
few	TRBV15	TRBJ1-5	TRBD1	CATSRRTGSGQPQHF	TGTGCCACCAGCCGTAGGACAGGGTCCGGTCAGCCCCAGCATTTT
.	TRBV5-1	TRBJ1-1	TRBD1	CASSLLGQGTEAFF	TGCGCCAGCAGCTTGTTGGGACAGGGGACTGAAGCTTTCTTT
.	TRBV7-9	TRBJ2-5	TRBD1	CASSPIRGQRGIQETQYF	TGTGCCAGCAGCCCAATACGGGGACAGAGGGGGATCCAAGAGACCCAGTACTTC
.	TRBV15	TRBJ1-4	TRBD1	CATSRSRTGSNEKLFF	TGTGCCACCAGCAGATCAAGGACAGGGTCTAATGAAAAACTGTTTTTT
.	TRBV7-8	TRBJ1-5	.	CASTNIPNQPQHF	TGTGCCAGCACGAACATCCCCAATCAGCCCCAGCATTTT
.	TRBV6-4	TRBJ2-1	TRBD2	CASSPLAGEYNEQFF	TGTGCCAGCAGCCCGCTAGCGGGGGAGTACAATGAGCAGTTCTTC
.	TRBV19	TRBJ2-3	TRBD2	CASSSGLAGDREYF	TGTGCCAGTAGTTCAGGTCTAGCGGGAGACCGGGAGTATTTT
.	TRBV4-2	TRBJ1-2	.	CASSQDRRGSYGYTF	TGTGCCAGCAGCCAAGATCGAAGGGGGAGCTATGGCTACACCTTC
.	TRBV19	TRBJ2-1	TRBD2	CASSTWTSGGNEQFF	TGTGCCAGTAGTACCTGGACTAGCGGGGGCAATGAGCAGTTCTTC
.	TRBV11-2	TRBJ1-3	.	CASSWGGPRNTIYF	TGTGCCAGCAGCTGGGGAGGGCCGCGAAACACCATATATTTT
.	TRBV10-2	TRBJ1-2	.	CASSEMPPGRGYGYTF	TGCGCCAGCAGTGAGATGCCGCCAGGGAGGGGGTATGGCTACACCTTC
.	TRBV11-3	TRBJ2-1	TRBD2	CASGATSGRASYNEQFF	TGTGCGAGCGGGGCGACTAGCGGGAGGGCCTCCTACAATGAGCAGTTCTTC
.	TRBV6-6	TRBJ1-1	.	CASSSGQNTEAFF	TGTGCCAGCAGTTCGGGACAGAACACTGAAGCTTTCTTT